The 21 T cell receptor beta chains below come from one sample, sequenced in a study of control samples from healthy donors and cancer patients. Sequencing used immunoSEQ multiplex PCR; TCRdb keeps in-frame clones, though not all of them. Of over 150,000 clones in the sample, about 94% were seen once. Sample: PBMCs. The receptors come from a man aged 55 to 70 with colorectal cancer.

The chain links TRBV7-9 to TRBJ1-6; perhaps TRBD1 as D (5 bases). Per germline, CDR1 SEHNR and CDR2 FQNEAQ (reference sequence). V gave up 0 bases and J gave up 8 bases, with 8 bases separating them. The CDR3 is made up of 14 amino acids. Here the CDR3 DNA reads TGTGCCAGCAGCTTAGCGGGGACCGATTCACCCCTCCACTTT. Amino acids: CASSLAGTDSPLHF.

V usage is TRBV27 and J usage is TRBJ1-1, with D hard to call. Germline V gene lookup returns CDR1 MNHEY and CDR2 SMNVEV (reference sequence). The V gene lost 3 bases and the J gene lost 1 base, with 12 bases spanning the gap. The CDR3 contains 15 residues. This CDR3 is CASSFRSAGNTEAFF. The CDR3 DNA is TGTGCCAGCAGTTTCCGGTCCGCTGGGAACACTGAAGCTTTCTTT.

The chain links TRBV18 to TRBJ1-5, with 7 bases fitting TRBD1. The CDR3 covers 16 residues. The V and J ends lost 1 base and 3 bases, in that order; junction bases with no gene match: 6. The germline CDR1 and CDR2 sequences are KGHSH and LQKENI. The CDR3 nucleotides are TGTGCCAGCTCACCACAGGGCAGGGGGAACAATCAGCCCCAGCATTTT. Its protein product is CASSPQGRGNNQPQHF.

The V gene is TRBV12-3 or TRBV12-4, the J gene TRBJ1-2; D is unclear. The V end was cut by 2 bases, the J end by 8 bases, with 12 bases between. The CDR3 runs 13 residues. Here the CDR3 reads CASSLISGGGYTF. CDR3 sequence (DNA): TGTGCCAGCAGTTTAATCTCCGGAGGAGGCTACACCTTC.

The CDR3 region is CAWREGDWGGYTF. CDR3 DNA: TGTGCCTGGAGAGAAGGGGATTGGGGTGGCTACACCTTC. This chain connects TRBV30 to TRBJ1-2; D is possibly TRBD1 (5 bases). Looked up from germline, CDR1 is GTSNPN and CDR2 is SVGIG (reference sequence). Trimming took 3 bases from V and 7 from J, leaving 15 bases between them. The CDR3 is 13 residues long.

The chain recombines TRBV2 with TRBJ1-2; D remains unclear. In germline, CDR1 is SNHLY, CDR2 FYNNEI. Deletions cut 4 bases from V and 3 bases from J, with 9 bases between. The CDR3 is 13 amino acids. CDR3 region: CASSVGQDYGYTF. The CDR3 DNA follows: TGTGCCAGCAGTGTGGGTCAGGACTATGGCTACACCTTC. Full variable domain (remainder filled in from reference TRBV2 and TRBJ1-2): EPEVTQTPSHQVTQMGQEVILRCVPISNHLYFYWYRQILGQKVEFLVSFYNNEISEKSEIFDDQFSVERPDGSNFTLKIRSTKLEDSAMYFCASSVGQDYGYTFGSGTRLTVV.

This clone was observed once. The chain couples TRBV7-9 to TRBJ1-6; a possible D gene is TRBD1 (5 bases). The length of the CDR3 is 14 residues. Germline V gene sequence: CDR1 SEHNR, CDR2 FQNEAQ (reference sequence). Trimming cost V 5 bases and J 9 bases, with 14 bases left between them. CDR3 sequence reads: CASSPGAGSSPLHF. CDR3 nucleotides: TGTGCCAGCAGCCCTGGGGCAGGGAGTTCACCCCTCCACTTT.

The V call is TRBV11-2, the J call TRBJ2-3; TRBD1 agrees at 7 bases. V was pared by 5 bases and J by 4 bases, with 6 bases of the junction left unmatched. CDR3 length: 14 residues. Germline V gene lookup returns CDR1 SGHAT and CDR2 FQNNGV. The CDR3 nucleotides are TGTGCCAGCAGCCGCCGACAGGGCCCAGATACGCAGTATTTT. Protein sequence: CASSRRQGPDTQYF.

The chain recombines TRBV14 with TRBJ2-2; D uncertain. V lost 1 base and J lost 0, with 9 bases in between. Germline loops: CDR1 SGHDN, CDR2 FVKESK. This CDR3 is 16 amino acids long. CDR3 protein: CASSQAGRPNTGELFF. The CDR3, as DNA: TGTGCCAGCAGCCAAGCGGGTAGGCCGAACACCGGGGAGCTGTTTTTT.

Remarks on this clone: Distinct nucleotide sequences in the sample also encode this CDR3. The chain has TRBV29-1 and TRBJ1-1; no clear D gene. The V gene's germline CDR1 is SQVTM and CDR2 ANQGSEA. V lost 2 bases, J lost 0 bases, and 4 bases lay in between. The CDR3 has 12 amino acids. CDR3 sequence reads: CSVELLNTEAFF. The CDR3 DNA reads TGCAGCGTTGAACTGCTGAACACTGAAGCTTTCTTT.

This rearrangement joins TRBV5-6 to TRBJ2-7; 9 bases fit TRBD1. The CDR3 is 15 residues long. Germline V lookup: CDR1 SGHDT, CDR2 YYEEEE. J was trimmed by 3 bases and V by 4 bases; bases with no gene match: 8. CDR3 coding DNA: TGTGCCAGCAGCCCGCTAGGACAGGGGAACTACGAGCAGTACTTC. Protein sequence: CASSPLGQGNYEQYF.

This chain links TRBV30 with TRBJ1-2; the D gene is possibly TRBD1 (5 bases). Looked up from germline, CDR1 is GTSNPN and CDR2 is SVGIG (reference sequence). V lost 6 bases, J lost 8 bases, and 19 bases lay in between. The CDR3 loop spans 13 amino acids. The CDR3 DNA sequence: TGTGCCTGCGCAGGGTGGATCTCTGGGGGCTACACCTTC. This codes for CACAGWISGGYTF.

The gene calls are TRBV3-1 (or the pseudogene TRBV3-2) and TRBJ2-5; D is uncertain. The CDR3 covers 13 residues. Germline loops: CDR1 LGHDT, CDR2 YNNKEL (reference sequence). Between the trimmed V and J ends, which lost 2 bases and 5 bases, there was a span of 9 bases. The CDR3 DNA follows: TGTGCCAGCAGCCAACTTGGCTCCGAGACCCAGTACTTC. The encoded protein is CASSQLGSETQYF.

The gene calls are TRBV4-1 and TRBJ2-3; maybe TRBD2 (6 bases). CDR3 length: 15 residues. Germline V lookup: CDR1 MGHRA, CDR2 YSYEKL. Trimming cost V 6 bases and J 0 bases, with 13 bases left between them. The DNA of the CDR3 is TGCGCCAGCAGGACCGGAGGGGCTAGCACAGATACGCAGTATTTT. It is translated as CASRTGGASTDTQYF.

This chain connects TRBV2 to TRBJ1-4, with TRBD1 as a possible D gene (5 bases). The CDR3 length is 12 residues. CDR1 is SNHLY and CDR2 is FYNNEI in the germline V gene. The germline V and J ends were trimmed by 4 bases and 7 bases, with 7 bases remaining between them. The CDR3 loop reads CASSGGGEKLFF. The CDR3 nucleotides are TGTGCCAGCAGTGGGGGGGGTGAAAAACTGTTTTTT.

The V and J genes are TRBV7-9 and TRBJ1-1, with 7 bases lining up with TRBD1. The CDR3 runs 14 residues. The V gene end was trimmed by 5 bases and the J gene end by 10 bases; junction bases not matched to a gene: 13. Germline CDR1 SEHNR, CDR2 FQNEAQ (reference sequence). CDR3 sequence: CASSHPGQSSGAFF. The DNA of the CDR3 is TGTGCCAGCAGCCACCCGGGACAGTCATCGGGAGCTTTCTTT.

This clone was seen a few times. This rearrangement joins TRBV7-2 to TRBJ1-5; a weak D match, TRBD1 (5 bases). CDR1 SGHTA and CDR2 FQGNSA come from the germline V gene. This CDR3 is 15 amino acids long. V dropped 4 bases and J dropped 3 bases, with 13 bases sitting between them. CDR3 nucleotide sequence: TGTGCCAGCAGCTCGAATCCGGGACCCAATCAGCCCCAGCATTTT. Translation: CASSSNPGPNQPQHF. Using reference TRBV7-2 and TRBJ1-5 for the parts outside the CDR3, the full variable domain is GAGVSQSPSNKVTEKGKDVELRCDPISGHTALYWYRQSLGQGLEFLIYFQGNSAPDKSGLPSDRFSAERTGGSVSTLTIQRTQQEDSAVYLCASSSNPGPNQPQHFGDGTRLSIL.

The DNA for the CDR3 is TGTGCCAGCTCACCACCCGGGACACCTACCGGGGAGCTGTTTTTT. Translating gives CASSPPGTPTGELFF. The chain joins TRBV18 to TRBJ2-2; a weak D match, TRBD1 (6 bases). The CDR3 spans 15 residues. Trimming removed 0 bases at V and 5 bases at J, with 10 bases between. Germline CDR1 reads KGHSH; CDR2 reads LQKENI.

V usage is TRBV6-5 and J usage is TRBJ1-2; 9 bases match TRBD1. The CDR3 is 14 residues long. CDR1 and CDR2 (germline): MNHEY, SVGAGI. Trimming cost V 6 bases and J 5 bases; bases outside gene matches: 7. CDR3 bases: TGTGCCAGCAGCTGGGACAGGGACTTGTATGGCTACACCTTC. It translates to CASSWDRDLYGYTF.

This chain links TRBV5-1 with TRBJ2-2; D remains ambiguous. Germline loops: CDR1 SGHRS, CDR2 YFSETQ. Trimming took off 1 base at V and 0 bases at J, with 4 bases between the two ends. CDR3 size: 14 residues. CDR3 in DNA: TGCGCCAGCAGCTTGCAGACGAACACCGGGGAGCTGTTTTTT. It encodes CASSLQTNTGELFF.

CDR3 nucleotides: TGTGCCAGCAGCTTCGGACGTAGACGAGAGACCCAGTACTTC. Its translation is CASSFGRRRETQYF. This chain joins TRBV7-8 and TRBJ2-5; D not resolved. The germline gives CDR1 SGHVS, CDR2 FQNEAQ. V lost 3 bases and J 4 bases, leaving 12 bases between the germline ends. This CDR3 has 14 amino acids.